This passage covers 10 T cell receptor beta chains from one sample sequenced in a study of molecular identifiers for immune sequencing clone quantification. TCRdb recomputed calls from the PCR reads with MiXCR, one row per CDR3 protein. The sample has about 320,000 distinct CDR3 sequences; about a fifth are singletons. The sample taken for sequencing was naive CD8+ T cells from blood, with Jurkat cell RNA spiked in. Subset meaning: FACS-sorted CD8+CD4-CCR7+CD45RA+ naive T cells. These receptors all stem from a human donor in good health. Some libraries in this study had Jurkat cell RNA spiked in.

This clonotype was picked up many times. This chain joins TRBV19 and TRBJ2-7, with a weak D call TRBD2 (6 bases). In germline, CDR1 is LNHDA, CDR2 SQIVND (reference sequence). This CDR3 spans 13 amino acids. Trimming shortened V by 6 bases and J by 0 bases, and 9 bases separated the two germline ends. In DNA form, the CDR3 reads TGTGCCAGTAGGCGGGACCTCTCCTACGAGCAGTACTTC. It codes for CASRRDLSYEQYF.

In its sample, this clonotype was seen many times. The chain is built from TRBV4-1 and TRBJ1-4, with TRBD1 as a possible D gene (5 bases). Germline V lookup: CDR1 MGHRA, CDR2 YSYEKL. The CDR3 runs 16 residues. Trimming left V 2 bases short and J 0 bases short, with 10 bases between. The CDR3 loop is CASSQRQIATNEKLFF. In DNA, the CDR3 is TGCGCCAGCAGCCAACGACAGATTGCAACTAATGAAAAACTGTTTTTT.

In its sample, this clonotype was seen many times. This chain links TRBV5-4 with TRBJ2-3, with TRBD2 matching 7 bases. The CDR3 sequence is 15 residues long. Germline V gene lookup returns CDR1 SGHNT and CDR2 YYREEE (reference sequence). V lost 3 bases and J lost 8; bases outside the gene matches: 12. The CDR3 spells CASSSPGLPLGTQYF. The DNA of the CDR3 is TGTGCCAGCAGCTCGCCGGGACTACCCCTTGGTACGCAGTATTTT.

This clonotype was seen repeatedly, ten times or more. In DNA form, the CDR3 reads TGTGCCAGTAGTATGGGACATCGCACTGAAGCTTTCTTT. This codes for CASSMGHRTEAFF. This chain connects TRBV19 to TRBJ1-1; weak D call: TRBD1 (6 bases). Trimming pared 3 bases from V and 4 bases from J, leaving 9 bases between. The germline V gene encodes CDR1 LNHDA and CDR2 SQIVND (reference sequence). The CDR3 consists of 13 residues.

With regard to this clonotype: This may be a read error: a much more frequent sequence differs by one nucleotide. This chain connects TRBV7-9 to TRBJ1-1; D is possibly TRBD1 (5 bases). V lost 8 bases and J lost 5, with 21 bases in between. The CDR3 contains 15 residues. From germline, CDR1 is SEHNR and CDR2 FQNEAQ (reference sequence). The CDR3 DNA is TGTGCCAGCTGCCCAAGGGGTTCGGGGCGGACTGAAGCTTTCTTT. It is translated as CASCPRGSGRTEAFF.

This clonotype has a count of ten or more. The chain recombines TRBV27 with TRBJ2-2; the D call may be TRBD1 or TRBD2 (5 bases each). The CDR3 loop spans 14 amino acids. V was cut by 3 bases and J by 6 bases, with 11 bases left in between. The germline V gene has CDR1 MNHEY and CDR2 SMNVEV (reference sequence). The CDR3 is CASSLGLAPGELFF. Written as DNA, the CDR3 is TGTGCCAGCAGTTTGGGGCTAGCCCCCGGGGAGCTGTTTTTT.

A remark on this clonotype: This clone may be a read error of a much larger clone one base away. The chain is built from TRBV6-5 and TRBJ2-1, with 13 bases aligning to TRBD2. This CDR3 comprises 14 residues. V was pared by 8 bases and J by 8 bases, with 6 bases of the junction left unmatched. Germline loops: CDR1 MNHEY, CDR2 SVGAGI. The CDR3 reads CASGWTSGGDEQFF. CDR3 sequence (DNA): TGTGCCAGCGGGTGGACTAGCGGGGGCGATGAGCAGTTCTTC.

This clonotype appeared many times. The CDR3 is CASSSGLLAETQYF. The CDR3 nucleotides are TGTGCCAGCAGTTCGGGACTGTTAGCAGAGACCCAGTACTTC. This chain uses TRBV27 with TRBJ2-5, with D tentatively TRBD2 (6 bases). This CDR3 has 14 residues. The germline CDR1 and CDR2 sequences are MNHEY and SMNVEV (reference sequence). Trimming took 4 bases from V and 4 from J, leaving 13 bases between them.

This clonotype has a count of ten or more. V gene TRBV5-1 combines with J gene TRBJ1-1; D is perhaps TRBD1 (5 bases). The V and J ends lost 0 bases and 3 bases respectively, with 12 bases between them. CDR3 length: 15 residues. CDR1 and CDR2 from the germline V gene are SGHRS and YFSETQ. This CDR3 is CASSLVFDSDTEAFF. The CDR3 nucleotides read TGCGCCAGCAGCTTGGTTTTCGACAGTGACACTGAAGCTTTCTTT.

The chain uses TRBV27 and TRBJ2-7; 15 positions match TRBD2. J was trimmed by 3 bases and V by 3 bases; bases with no gene match: 15. Germline V gives CDR1 MNHEY, CDR2 SMNVEV (reference sequence). This CDR3 contains 20 residues. The CDR3 protein is CASSLLGRTSGGAGVYEQYF. The CDR3 region has the DNA TGTGCCAGCAGTTTGTTGGGCAGGACTAGCGGGGGGGCTGGGGTCTACGAGCAGTACTTC.